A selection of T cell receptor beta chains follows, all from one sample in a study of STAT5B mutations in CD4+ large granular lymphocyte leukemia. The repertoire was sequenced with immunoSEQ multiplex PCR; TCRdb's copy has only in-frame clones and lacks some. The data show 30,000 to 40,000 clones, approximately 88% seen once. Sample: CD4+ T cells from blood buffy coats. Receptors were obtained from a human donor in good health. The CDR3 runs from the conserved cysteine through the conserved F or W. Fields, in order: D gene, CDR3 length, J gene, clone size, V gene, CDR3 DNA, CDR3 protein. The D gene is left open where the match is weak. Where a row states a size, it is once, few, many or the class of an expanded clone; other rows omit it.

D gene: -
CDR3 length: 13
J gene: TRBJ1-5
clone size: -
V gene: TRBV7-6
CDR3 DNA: TGTGCCAGCAGCTTAGTTGTTTCCCAGCCCCAGCATTTT
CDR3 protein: CASSLVVSQPQHF

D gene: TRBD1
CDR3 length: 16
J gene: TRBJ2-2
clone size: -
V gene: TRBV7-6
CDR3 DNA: TGTGCCAGCAGCTTAGCCTGGACAGGGTTCACCGGGGAGCTGTTTTTT
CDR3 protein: CASSLAWTGFTGELFF

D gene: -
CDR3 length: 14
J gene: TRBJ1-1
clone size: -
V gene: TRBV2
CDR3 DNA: TGTGCCAGCAGGCCACCACTGCGCGGGACTGAAGCTTTCTTT
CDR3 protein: CASRPPLRGTEAFF

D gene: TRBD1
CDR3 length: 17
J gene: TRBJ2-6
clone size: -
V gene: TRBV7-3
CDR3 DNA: TGTGCCAGCAGCCGGGACAGGGGGCTTTCTGGGGCCAACGTCCTGACTTTC
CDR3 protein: CASSRDRGLSGANVLTF

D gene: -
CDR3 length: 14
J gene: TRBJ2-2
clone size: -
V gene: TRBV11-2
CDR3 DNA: TGTGCCAGCAGCTTAGCATCCGTAACCGGGGAGCTGTTTTTT
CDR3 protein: CASSLASVTGELFF

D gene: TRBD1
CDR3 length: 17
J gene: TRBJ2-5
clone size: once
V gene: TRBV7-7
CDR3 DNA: TGTGCTAGCAGCTTACAGGGCGCGGGACAGGGACAAGAGACCCAGTACTTC
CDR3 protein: CASSLQGAGQGQETQYF

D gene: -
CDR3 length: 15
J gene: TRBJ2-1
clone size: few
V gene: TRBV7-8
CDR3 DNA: TGTGCCAGCAGCTCCAATGCCGGGGCGTACAATGAGCAGTTCTTC
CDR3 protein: CASSSNAGAYNEQFF

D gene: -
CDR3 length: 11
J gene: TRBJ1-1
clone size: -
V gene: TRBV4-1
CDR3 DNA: TGCGCCAGCAGCCGCGATAGGATAGCTTTCTTT
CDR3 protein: CASSRDRIAFF

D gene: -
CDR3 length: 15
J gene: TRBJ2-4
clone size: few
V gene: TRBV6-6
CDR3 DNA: TGTGCCAGCAGTTACTTCCGGGACAATCGGAACATTCAGTACTTC
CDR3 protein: CASSYFRDNRNIQYF

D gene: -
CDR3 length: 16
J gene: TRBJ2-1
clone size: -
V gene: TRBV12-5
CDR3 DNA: TGTGCTAGTGGTTTGGGGACTGTGATAAGTTTCAATGAGCAGTTCTTC
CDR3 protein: CASGLGTVISFNEQFF

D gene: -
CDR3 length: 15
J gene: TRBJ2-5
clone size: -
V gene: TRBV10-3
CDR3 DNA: TGTGCCATCAGTGACGGCAGGAAAGCAAGAGAGACCCAGTACTTC
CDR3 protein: CAISDGRKARETQYF

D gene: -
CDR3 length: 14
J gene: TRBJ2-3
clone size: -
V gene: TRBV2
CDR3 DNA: TGTGCCAGCAGCGTTCTTCCGGTTGGAGATACGCAGTATTTT
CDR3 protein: CASSVLPVGDTQYF

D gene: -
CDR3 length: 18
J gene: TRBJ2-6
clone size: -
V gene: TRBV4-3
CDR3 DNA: TGCGCCAGCAGCCAAGAAGCCAGGGGATTCTCTGGGGCCAACGTCCTGACTTTC
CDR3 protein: CASSQEARGFSGANVLTF

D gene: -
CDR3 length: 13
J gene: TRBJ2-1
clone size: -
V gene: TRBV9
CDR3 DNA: TGTGCCAGCAGCGTAGATCAGGGGTTGGAGCAGTTCTTC
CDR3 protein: CASSVDQGLEQFF

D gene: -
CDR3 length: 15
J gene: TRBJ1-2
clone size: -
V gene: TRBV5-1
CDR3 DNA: TGCGCCAGCAGCCCATCTCGGACAGCTTCCTATGGCTACACCTTC
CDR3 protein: CASSPSRTASYGYTF

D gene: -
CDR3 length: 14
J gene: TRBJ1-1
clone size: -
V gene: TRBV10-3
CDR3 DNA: TGTGCCATAAAACCCAGGGAAGGTGGGCAAGAAGCTTTCTTT
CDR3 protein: CAIKPREGGQEAFF

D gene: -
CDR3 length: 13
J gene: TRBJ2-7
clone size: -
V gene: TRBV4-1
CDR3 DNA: TGCGCCAGCAGCCGGGACCGGATCTACGAGCAGTACTTC
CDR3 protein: CASSRDRIYEQYF

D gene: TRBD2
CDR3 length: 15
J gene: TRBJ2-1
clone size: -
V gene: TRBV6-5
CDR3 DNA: TGTGCCAGCAGTTATATGGGGACTAGTCAGGGTGAGCAGTTCTTC
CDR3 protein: CASSYMGTSQGEQFF

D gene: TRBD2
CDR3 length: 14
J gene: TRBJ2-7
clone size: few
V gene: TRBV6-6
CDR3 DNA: TGTGCCAGCAGTTACAAGCGGGAGGAAATCGGGCAGTACTTC
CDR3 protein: CASSYKREEIGQYF

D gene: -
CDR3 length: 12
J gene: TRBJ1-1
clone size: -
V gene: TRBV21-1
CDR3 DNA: TGTGCCAGCAGAAATATGAACACTGAAGCTTTCTTT
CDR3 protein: CASRNMNTEAFF

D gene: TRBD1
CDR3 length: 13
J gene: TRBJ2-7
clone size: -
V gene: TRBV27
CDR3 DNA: TGTGCCAGCAGTTTGAGGGGGCATATCGAGCAGTACTTC
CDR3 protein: CASSLRGHIEQYF

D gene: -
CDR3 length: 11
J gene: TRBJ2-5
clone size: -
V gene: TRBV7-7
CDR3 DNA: TGTGCTAGCAGCCCCGGCGGGACCCAGTACTTC
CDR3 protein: CASSPGGTQYF

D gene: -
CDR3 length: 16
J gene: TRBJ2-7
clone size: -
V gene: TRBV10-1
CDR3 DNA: TGCGCCAGCAGTGACCCGGGCGGGAAGGGCACCTACGAGCAGTACTTC
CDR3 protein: CASSDPGGKGTYEQYF

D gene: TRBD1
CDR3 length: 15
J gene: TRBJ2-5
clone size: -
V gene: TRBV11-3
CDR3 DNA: TGTGCCAGCAGCTTAGATGACAGGGAAACGGAGACCCAGTACTTC
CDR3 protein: CASSLDDRETETQYF

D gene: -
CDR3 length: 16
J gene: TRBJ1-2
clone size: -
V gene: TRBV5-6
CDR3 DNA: TGTGCCAGCAGCTTGGCAGTCGTCCTCAGCCGCTATGGCTACACCTTC
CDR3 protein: CASSLAVVLSRYGYTF

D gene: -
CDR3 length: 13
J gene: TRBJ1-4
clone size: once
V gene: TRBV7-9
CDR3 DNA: TGTGCCAGCAGAGGCGACGGAAATGAAAAACTGTTTTTT
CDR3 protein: CASRGDGNEKLFF

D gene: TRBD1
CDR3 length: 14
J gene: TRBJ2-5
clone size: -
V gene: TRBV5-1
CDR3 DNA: TGCGCCAGCAGCCCATCAGGGGGAAGAGAGACCCAGTACTTC
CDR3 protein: CASSPSGGRETQYF

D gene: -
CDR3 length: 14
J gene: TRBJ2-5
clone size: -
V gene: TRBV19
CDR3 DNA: TGTGCCAGTAGTAAATCTGGCAGCCAAGAGACCCAGTACTTC
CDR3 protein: CASSKSGSQETQYF